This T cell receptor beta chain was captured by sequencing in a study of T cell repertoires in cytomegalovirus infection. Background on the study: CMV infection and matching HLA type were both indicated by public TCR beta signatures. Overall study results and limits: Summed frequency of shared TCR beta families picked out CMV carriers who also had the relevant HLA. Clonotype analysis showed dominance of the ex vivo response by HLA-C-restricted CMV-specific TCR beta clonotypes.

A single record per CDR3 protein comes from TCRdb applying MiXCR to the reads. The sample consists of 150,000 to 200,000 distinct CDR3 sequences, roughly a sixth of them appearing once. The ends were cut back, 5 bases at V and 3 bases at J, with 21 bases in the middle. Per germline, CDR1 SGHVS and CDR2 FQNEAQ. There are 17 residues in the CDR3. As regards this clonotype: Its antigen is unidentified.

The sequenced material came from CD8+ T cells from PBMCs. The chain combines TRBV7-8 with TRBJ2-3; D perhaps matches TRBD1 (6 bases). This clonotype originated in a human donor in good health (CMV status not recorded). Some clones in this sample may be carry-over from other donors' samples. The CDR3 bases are TGTGCCAGCAGCGCATTTTCACAGGGCGTTGTGACAGATACGCAGTATTTT. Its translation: CASSAFSQGVVTDTQYF.